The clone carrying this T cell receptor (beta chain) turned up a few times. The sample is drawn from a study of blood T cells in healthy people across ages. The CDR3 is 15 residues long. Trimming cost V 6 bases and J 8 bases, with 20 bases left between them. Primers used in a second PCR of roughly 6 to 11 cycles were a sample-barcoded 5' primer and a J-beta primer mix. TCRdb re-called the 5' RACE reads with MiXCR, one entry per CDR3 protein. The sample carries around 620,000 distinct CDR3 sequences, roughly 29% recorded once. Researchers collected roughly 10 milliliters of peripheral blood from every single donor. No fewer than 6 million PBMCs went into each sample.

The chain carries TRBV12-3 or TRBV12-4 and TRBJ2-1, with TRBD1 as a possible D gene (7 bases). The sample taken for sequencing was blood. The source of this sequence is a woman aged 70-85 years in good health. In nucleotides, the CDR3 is TGTGCCAGCAGCCGCCGACAGGGAGGAAGGGATGAGCAGTTCTTC. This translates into CASSRRQGGRDEQFF.